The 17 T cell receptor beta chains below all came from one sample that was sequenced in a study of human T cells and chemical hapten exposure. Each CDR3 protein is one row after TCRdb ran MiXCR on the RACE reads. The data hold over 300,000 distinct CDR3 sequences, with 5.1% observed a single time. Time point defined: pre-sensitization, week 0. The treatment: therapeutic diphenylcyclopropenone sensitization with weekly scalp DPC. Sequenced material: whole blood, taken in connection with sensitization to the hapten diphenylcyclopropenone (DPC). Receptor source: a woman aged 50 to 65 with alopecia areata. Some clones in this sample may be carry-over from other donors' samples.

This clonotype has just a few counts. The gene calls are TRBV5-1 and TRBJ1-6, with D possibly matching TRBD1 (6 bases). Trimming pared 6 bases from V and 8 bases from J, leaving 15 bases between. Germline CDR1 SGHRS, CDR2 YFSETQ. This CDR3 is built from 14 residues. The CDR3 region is CASTLRGEDSPLHF. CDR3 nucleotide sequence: TGCGCCAGCACCCTCAGGGGAGAGGATTCACCCCTCCACTTT.

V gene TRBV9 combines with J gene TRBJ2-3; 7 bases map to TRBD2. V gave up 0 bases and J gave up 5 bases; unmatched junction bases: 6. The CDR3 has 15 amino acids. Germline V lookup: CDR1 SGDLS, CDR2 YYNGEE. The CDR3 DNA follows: TGTGCCAGCAGCGTAGAGCCGGGAGGTCAAGATACGCAGTATTTT. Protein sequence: CASSVEPGGQDTQYF.

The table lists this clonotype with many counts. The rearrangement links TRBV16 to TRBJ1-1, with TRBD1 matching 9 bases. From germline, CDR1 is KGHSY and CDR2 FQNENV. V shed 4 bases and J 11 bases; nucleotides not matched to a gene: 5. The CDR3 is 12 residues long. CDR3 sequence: CASSRGQGRAFF. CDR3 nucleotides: TGTGCCAGCAGCCGGGGACAGGGTCGGGCTTTCTTT.

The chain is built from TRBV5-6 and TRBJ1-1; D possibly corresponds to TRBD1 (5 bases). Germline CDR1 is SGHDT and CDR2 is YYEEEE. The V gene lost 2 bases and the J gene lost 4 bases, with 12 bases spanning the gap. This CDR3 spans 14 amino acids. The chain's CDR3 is CASSLFSRGTEAFF. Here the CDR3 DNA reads TGTGCCAGCAGCTTATTTAGTAGGGGCACTGAAGCTTTCTTT. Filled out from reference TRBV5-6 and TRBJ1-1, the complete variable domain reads DAGVTQSPTHLIKTRGQQVTLRCSPKSGHDTVSWYQQALGQGPQFIFQYYEEEERQRGNFPDRFSGHQFPNYSSELNVNALLLGDSALYLCASSLFSRGTEAFFGQGTRLTVV.

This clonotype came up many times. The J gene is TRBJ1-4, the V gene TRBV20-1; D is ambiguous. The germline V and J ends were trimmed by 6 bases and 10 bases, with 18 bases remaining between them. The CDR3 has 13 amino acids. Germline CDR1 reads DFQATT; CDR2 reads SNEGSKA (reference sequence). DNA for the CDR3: TGCAGTGCCCCCTGGGTCAAGGGAGGAAAACTGTTTTTT. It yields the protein CSAPWVKGGKLFF.

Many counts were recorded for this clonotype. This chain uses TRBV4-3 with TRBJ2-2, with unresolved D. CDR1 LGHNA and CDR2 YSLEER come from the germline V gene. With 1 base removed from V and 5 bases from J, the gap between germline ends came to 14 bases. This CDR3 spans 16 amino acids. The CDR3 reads CASSQAEMPGTGELFF. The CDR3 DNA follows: TGCGCCAGCAGCCAAGCCGAAATGCCCGGGACCGGGGAGCTGTTTTTT.

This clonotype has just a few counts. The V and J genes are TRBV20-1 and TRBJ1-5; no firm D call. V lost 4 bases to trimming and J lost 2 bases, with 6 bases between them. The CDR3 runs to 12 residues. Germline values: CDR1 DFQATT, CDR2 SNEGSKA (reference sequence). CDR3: CSAKVGNQPQHF. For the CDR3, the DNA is TGCAGTGCTAAAGTCGGCAATCAGCCCCAGCATTTT.

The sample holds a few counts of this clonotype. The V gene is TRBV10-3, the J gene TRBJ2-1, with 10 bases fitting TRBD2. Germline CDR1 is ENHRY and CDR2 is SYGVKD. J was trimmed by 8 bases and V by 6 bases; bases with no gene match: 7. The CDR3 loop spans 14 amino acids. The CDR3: CAIRAAGGPYEQFF. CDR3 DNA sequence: TGTGCCATCAGAGCAGCGGGAGGGCCGTATGAGCAGTTCTTC.

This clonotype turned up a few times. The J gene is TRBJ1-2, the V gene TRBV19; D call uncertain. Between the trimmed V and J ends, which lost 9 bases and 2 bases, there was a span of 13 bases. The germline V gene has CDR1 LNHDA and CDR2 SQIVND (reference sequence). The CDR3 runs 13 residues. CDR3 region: CASCRSANYGYTF. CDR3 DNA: TGTGCCAGCTGCCGCTCGGCAAACTATGGCTACACCTTC. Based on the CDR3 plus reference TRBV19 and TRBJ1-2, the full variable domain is DGGITQSPKYLFRKEGQNVTLSCEQNLNHDAMYWYRQDPGQGLRLIYYSQIVNDFQKGDIAEGYSVSREKKESFPLTVTSAQKNPTAFYLCASCRSANYGYTFGSGTRLTVV.

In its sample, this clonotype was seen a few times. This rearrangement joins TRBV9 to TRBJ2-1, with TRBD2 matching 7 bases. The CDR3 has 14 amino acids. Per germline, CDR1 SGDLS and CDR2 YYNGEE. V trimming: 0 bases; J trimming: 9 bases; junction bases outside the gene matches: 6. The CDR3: CASSVAGGEGEQFF. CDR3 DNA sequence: TGTGCCAGCAGCGTAGCGGGAGGTGAGGGTGAGCAGTTCTTC.

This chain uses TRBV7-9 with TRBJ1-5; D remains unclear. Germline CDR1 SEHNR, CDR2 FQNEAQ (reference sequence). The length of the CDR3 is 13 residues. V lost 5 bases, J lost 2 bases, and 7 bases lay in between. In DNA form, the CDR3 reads TGTGCCAGCAGCAATGAGGGCAATCAGCCCCAGCATTTT. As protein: CASSNEGNQPQHF.

CDR3 loop: CASSRQGARGNSPLHF. CDR3 coding DNA: TGTGCCAGCAGCAGACAGGGGGCGCGTGGGAATTCACCCCTCCACTTT. The gene calls are TRBV25-1 and TRBJ1-6; 10 bases are shared with TRBD1. V shed 6 bases, J shed 7 bases, and the junction held 9 bases outside the gene matches. The CDR3 has 16 residues. Germline values: CDR1 MGHDK, CDR2 SYGVNS.

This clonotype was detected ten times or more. CDR3 protein: CATSDPGLAAGANVLTF. The CDR3 nucleotides read TGTGCCACCAGTGACCCGGGACTAGCGGCTGGGGCCAACGTCCTGACTTTC. The genes are TRBV24-1 and TRBJ2-6; 11 nucleotides match TRBD2. The CDR3 runs to 17 residues. Germline assignment: CDR1 KGHDR and CDR2 SFDVKD. With 4 bases clipped from V and 2 bases from J, the junction kept 3 bases outside the gene matches.

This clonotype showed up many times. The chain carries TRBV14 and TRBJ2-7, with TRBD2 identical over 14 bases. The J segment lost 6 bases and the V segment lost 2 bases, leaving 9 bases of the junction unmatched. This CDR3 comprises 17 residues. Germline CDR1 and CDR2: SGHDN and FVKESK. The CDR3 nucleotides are TGTGCCAGCAGCCAACTTGGGGGACTAGCGGGAGATACCGAGCAGTACTTC. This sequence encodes CASSQLGGLAGDTEQYF.

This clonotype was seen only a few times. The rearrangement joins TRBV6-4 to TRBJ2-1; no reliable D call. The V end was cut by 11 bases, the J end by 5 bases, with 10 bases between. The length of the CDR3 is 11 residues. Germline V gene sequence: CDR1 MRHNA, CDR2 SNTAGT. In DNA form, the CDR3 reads TGTGCCTGTCCAGAGGACAATGAGCAGTTCTTC. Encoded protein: CACPEDNEQFF.

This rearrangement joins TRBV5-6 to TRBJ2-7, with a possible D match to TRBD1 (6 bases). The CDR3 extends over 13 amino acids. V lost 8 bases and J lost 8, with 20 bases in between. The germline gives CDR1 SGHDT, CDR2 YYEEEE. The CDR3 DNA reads TGTGCCAGTTCAGAGGCAGGGGATAAGAAGCAGTACTTC. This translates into CASSEAGDKKQYF.

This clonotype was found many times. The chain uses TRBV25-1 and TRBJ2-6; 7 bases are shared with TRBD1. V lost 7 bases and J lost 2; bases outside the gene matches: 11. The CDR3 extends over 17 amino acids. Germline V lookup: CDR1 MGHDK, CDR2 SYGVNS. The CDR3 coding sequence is TGTGCCAGCATCGGTCACAGGGGCGGCGCTGGGGCCAACGTCCTGACTTTC. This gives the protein CASIGHRGGAGANVLTF.